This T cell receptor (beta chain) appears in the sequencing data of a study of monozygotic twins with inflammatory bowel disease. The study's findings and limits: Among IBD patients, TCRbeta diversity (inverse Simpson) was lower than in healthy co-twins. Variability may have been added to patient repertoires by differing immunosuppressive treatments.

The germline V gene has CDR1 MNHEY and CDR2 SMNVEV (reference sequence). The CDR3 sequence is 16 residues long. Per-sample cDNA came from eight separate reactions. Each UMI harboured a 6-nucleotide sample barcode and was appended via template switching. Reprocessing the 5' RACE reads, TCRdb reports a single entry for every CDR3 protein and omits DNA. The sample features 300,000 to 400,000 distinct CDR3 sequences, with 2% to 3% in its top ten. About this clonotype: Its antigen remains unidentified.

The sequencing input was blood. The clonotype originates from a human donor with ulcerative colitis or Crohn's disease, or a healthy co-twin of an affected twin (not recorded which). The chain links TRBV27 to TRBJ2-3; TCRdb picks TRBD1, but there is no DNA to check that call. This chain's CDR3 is CASTAPDRGSTDTQYF.